A selection of T cell receptor beta chains follows, all from one sample in a study of T cell responses to AZD1222 COVID-19 vaccine. Assay: immunoSEQ multiplex PCR; the TCRdb copy retains only in-frame clones and omits some. The sample has about 120,000 clones, around 90% seen once; the top ten hold over 5%. Sequenced here: peripheral blood, sampled on day 0 of AZD1222 vaccination. The receptor source for this set is an adult in good health. CDR3s include the opening cysteine and the closing phenylalanine or tryptophan.

CDR3,J,V
CAWSGRANLRANYGYTF,TRBJ1-2,TRBV30
CASSRASGRRDTQYF,TRBJ2-3,TRBV28
CASSLTGPPGTATNYGYTF,TRBJ1-2,TRBV11-2
CASSPRTGDYEQYF,TRBJ2-7,TRBV5-1
CASSQGTSGNEQFF,TRBJ2-1,TRBV7-9
CASSFRGDTIYF,TRBJ1-3,TRBV28
CATSRAYQETQYF,TRBJ2-5,TRBV15
CASSPYRGNTEAFF,TRBJ1-1,TRBV5-1
CASSRLLQETQYF,TRBJ2-5,TRBV6-5
CASSAHRDYGYTF,TRBJ1-2,TRBV7-3
CASSLAHSGLNEKLFF,TRBJ1-4,TRBV7-9
CAWTGPKTSLGNTIYF,TRBJ1-3,TRBV30
CASSLAGMPATEAFF,TRBJ1-1,TRBV13
CASSTTGYTDTQYF,TRBJ2-3,TRBV19
CASSPGVNEKLFF,TRBJ1-4,TRBV18
CASNKGGFGEAFF,TRBJ1-1,TRBV19
CASSVEPNTEAFF,TRBJ1-1,TRBV6-4